The 21 T cell receptor beta chains below come from one sample, sequenced in a study of response to subunit inactivated influenza vaccine. TCRdb ran MiXCR on the RT-PCR reads and lists one entry per CDR3 protein. Among about 570,000 distinct CDR3 sequences, roughly 12% were seen once, and the ten largest hold 11%. These records were also assigned to another study, of T cells expressing NK-cell markers. That work adds: A 5'RACE template switching approach incorporating UMIs was used to make TCR beta cDNA.

This sample comprised PBMCs from blood, obtained on the day of vaccination. Source of these receptors: a man aged 45-60 years who received an inactivated influenza vaccine.

This clonotype was detected a few times. The chain carries TRBV12-3 or TRBV12-4 and TRBJ2-5, with TRBD2 identical over 8 bases. V shed 8 bases and J 2 bases; nucleotides not matched to a gene: 7. The CDR3 totals 14 residues. Here the CDR3 DNA reads TGTGCCAGCGCTACTACGGGGGGGCAAGAGACCCAGTACTTC. It is translated as CASATTGGQETQYF.

The chain couples TRBV15 to TRBJ1-4; D is uncertain. There are 15 residues in the CDR3. Germline CDR1 LNHNV, CDR2 YYDKDF (reference sequence). Trimming cost V 0 bases and J 8 bases, with 13 bases left between them. CDR3 protein: CATSRDMRVGEKLFF. CDR3 sequence (DNA): TGTGCCACCAGCAGAGATATGAGGGTGGGCGAAAAACTGTTTTTT.

The V gene is TRBV20-1, the J gene TRBJ1-2, with 8 positions matching TRBD1. This CDR3 region has 14 residues. The trim removed 4 bases at V and 6 bases at J, leaving 10 bases unmatched. Germline-derived CDR1 and CDR2 are DFQATT and SNEGSKA (reference sequence). The DNA for the CDR3 is TGCAGTGCTAATCCTCAGGGGGCGATTCATGGCTACACCTTC. Translating gives CSANPQGAIHGYTF.

This clonotype was counted only a few times. V is TRBV6-1 and J is TRBJ2-1; TRBD2 is a possible D gene (7 bases). Trimming cost V 11 bases and J 5 bases, with 19 bases left between them. Per the germline V gene, CDR1 is MNHNS and CDR2 is SASEGT. The CDR3 runs to 14 residues. CDR3 bases: TGTGCCTCCCAGCGGGCGGGGGCGGACAATGAGCAGTTCTTC. Protein product: CASQRAGADNEQFF.

This clonotype was counted only a few times. The rearrangement uses TRBV12-5 and TRBJ1-2, with a tentative D call TRBD1 (6 bases). V lost 6 bases to trimming and J lost 3 bases, with 14 bases between them. This CDR3 is 14 amino acids long. Germline CDR1 LGHNT, CDR2 FRNRAP. The CDR3 spells CASGAGEGYYGYTF. The CDR3 DNA reads as TGTGCTAGTGGAGCAGGGGAGGGGTACTATGGCTACACCTTC. Full variable domain (rest looked up from reference TRBV12-5 and TRBJ1-2): DARVTQTPRHKVTEMGQEVTMRCQPILGHNTVFWYRQTMMQGLELLAYFRNRAPLDDSGMPKDRFSAEMPDATLATLKIQPSEPRDSAVYFCASGAGEGYYGYTFGSGTRLTVV.

The chain carries TRBV7-6 and TRBJ2-1; 8 bases agree with TRBD2. The germline V gene has CDR1 SGHVS and CDR2 FNYEAQ. The CDR3 length is 16 residues. J lost 8 bases, V lost 2 bases, and 11 bases had no gene match. The CDR3 sequence is CASSLKPTGAGDEQFF. Here the CDR3 DNA reads TGTGCCAGCAGCTTAAAACCCACCGGAGCGGGAGATGAGCAGTTCTTC.

The V and J genes are TRBV5-1 and TRBJ1-5; 12 bases match TRBD1. CDR3 length: 15 residues. Looked up from germline, CDR1 is SGHRS and CDR2 is YFSETQ. The V gene end was trimmed by 4 bases and the J gene end by 8 bases; junction bases not matched to a gene: 7. CDR3 DNA: TGCGCCAGCAGCCTGGGACAGGGGGCCGGGGAGCCCCAGCATTTT. As protein: CASSLGQGAGEPQHF.

This clonotype came up a few times. The chain recombines TRBV7-2 with TRBJ1-2, with D maybe TRBD1 (6 bases). V gave up 10 bases and J gave up 6 bases, with 12 bases separating them. The CDR3 extends over 11 amino acids. The V gene's germline CDR1 is SGHTA and CDR2 FQGNSA. The CDR3: CAKRGGDGYTF. The CDR3 DNA reads TGTGCCAAGAGAGGGGGTGATGGCTACACCTTC. The whole variable domain, remainder taken from reference TRBV7-2 and TRBJ1-2, is GAGVSQSPSNKVTEKGKDVELRCDPISGHTALYWYRQSLGQGLEFLIYFQGNSAPDKSGLPSDRFSAERTGGSVSTLTIQRTQQEDSAVYLCAKRGGDGYTFGSGTRLTVV.

Only one count was recorded for this clonotype. The chain links TRBV4-2 to TRBJ2-1; D possibly corresponds to TRBD2 (5 bases). V dropped 4 bases and J dropped 9 bases, with 22 bases sitting between them. The germline V gene encodes CDR1 LGHNA and CDR2 YNFKEQ. The CDR3 totals 16 residues. This chain's CDR3 is CASSPEPQRRSGEQFF. CDR3 in DNA: TGTGCCAGCAGCCCAGAACCGCAAAGGAGGTCTGGTGAGCAGTTCTTC.

The chain employs TRBV12-3 or TRBV12-4 and TRBJ2-2, with D possibly matching TRBD1 (6 bases). The CDR3 sequence is 16 residues long. Trimming stripped 5 bases from V and 7 bases from J, with 20 bases between. The CDR3 here is CASSRTGTPPFGELFF. The CDR3, as DNA: TGTGCCAGCAGTAGGACGGGGACACCACCTTTCGGGGAGCTGTTTTTT.

The chain uses TRBV7-2 and TRBJ2-2; D ambiguous. Germline-derived CDR1 and CDR2 are SGHTA and FQGNSA. The CDR3 extends over 14 amino acids. With 5 bases removed from V and 1 base from J, the gap between germline ends came to 8 bases. This CDR3 is CASSALRNTGELFF. As DNA, the CDR3 is TGTGCCAGCAGCGCCCTCAGGAACACCGGGGAGCTGTTTTTT.

Only a few counts were recorded for this clonotype. The chain uses TRBV7-9 and TRBJ2-1; no clear D. Trimming removed 1 base at V and 4 bases at J, with 8 bases between. Germline CDR1 and CDR2: SEHNR and FQNEAQ (reference sequence). The CDR3 contains 14 residues. The CDR3 here is CASSLDIRYNEQFF. DNA for the CDR3: TGTGCCAGCAGCTTAGATATCAGATACAATGAGCAGTTCTTC.

This clonotype showed up just a few times. The rearrangement links TRBV9 to TRBJ2-5; weak D call: TRBD1 (6 bases). This CDR3 spans 15 amino acids. The V end was cut by 1 base, the J end by 1 base, with 11 bases between. CDR1 is SGDLS, CDR2 YYNGEE, per germline. CDR3 nucleotide sequence: TGTGCCAGCAGCGTAACCCAAGGGGGCCAAGAGACCCAGTACTTC. Its translation: CASSVTQGGQETQYF.

In its sample, this clonotype was seen a few times. CDR3: CASSPTPGNTEAFF. The CDR3 region has the DNA TGTGCCAGCAGCCCTACACCGGGGAACACTGAAGCTTTCTTT. This chain links TRBV7-9 with TRBJ1-1; D uncertain. The V gene lost 5 bases and the J gene lost 1 base, with 11 bases spanning the gap. The CDR3 contains 14 residues. Germline V gives CDR1 SEHNR, CDR2 FQNEAQ (reference sequence).

This clonotype was observed a few times. The chain is built from TRBV2 and TRBJ2-1; 8 bases are a match to TRBD2. With V trimmed by 4 bases and J by 7 bases, 12 bases remained unmatched. CDR3 size: 16 residues. The germline V gene has CDR1 SNHLY and CDR2 FYNNEI. The CDR3 DNA reads as TGTGCCAGCAGTGTCGAAACGGGAGGGCGGCTGAATGAGCAGTTCTTC. Translated, it gives CASSVETGGRLNEQFF.

This clonotype occurred a few times. The chain employs TRBV4-2 and TRBJ1-4, with D maybe TRBD1 (6 bases). From germline, CDR1 is LGHNA and CDR2 YNFKEQ. The CDR3 covers 16 residues. The V end was cut by 4 bases, the J end by 4 bases, with 16 bases between. CDR3 bases: TGTGCCAGCAGCCCGACAGGAAACGAGGATAATGAAAAACTGTTTTTT. It is translated as CASSPTGNEDNEKLFF.

The chain joins TRBV20-1 to TRBJ1-6; 7 nucleotides align to TRBD1. Germline loops: CDR1 DFQATT, CDR2 SNEGSKA (reference sequence). Unmatched junction bases numbered 5, after V lost 1 base and J lost 5 bases. The CDR3 sequence is 15 residues long. The CDR3 here is CSARATTGNNSPLHF. The CDR3 bases are TGCAGTGCTAGAGCGACGACAGGGAATAATTCACCCCTCCACTTT.

This clonotype was recorded at least ten times. The rearrangement links TRBV20-1 to TRBJ2-7; D is possibly TRBD1 (5 bases). This CDR3 region has 13 residues. Germline V gene data show CDR1 as DFQATT and CDR2 as SNEGSKA (reference sequence). V was trimmed by 5 bases and J by 5 bases, leaving 16 bases between them. CDR3 region: CSAPDILHHEQYF. The CDR3 region has the DNA TGCAGTGCTCCGGACATCCTGCACCACGAGCAGTACTTC.

This chain connects TRBV10-3 to TRBJ2-5; D uncertain. The V end lost 4 bases, the J end lost 5 bases, and 11 bases lay between the germline ends. The CDR3 runs 13 residues. Per the germline V gene, CDR1 is ENHRY and CDR2 is SYGVKD. CDR3 sequence reads: CAISGRTDETQYF. For the CDR3, the DNA is TGTGCCATCAGTGGCAGGACCGACGAGACCCAGTACTTC.

The genes are TRBV18 and TRBJ2-1; D call uncertain. The germline CDR1 and CDR2 sequences are KGHSH and LQKENI. The V end was cut by 6 bases, the J end by 7 bases, with 19 bases between. The CDR3 totals 15 residues. The CDR3 region has the DNA TGTGCCAGCTCCCGTCCGGCAGACGCGAGGAATGAGCAGTTCTTC. Translated: CASSRPADARNEQFF.

The rearrangement joins TRBV11-2 to TRBJ2-3; 7 bases fit TRBD2. Germline-derived CDR1 and CDR2 are SGHAT and FQNNGV. The CDR3 runs 14 residues. V trimming: 3 bases; J trimming: 7 bases; junction bases outside the gene matches: 7. The CDR3: CASSLGGVVNTQYF. CDR3 bases: TGTGCCAGCAGCTTGGGGGGGGTCGTTAATACGCAGTATTTT.